This T cell receptor beta chain derives from a study of shared clonotypes between healthy human individuals. Study-wide background: Donor composition was a couple of women and a few men, aged 18 to 49. Study-wide results and limits: Rarefaction curves obtained for sorted subsets showed sequencing incomplete despite large depth. Sample collection involved blood only; tissue repertoires are likely different.

Looked up from germline, CDR1 is KGHSH and CDR2 is LQKENI. Trimming shortened V by 3 bases and J by 2 bases, and 14 bases separated the two germline ends. The CDR3 is made up of 15 amino acids. Running of the assay took place at deep level. Assay used: immunoSEQ multiplex PCR; TCRdb lists only in-frame clones, some missing. The sample includes millions of clones, around 96% of them seen just once. Naive CD8 cells, CD45RO-negative and positively selected for CCR7, excluded terminally differentiated effector memory CD45RA+ cells. About this clone: What it recognizes is unknown. Other DNA sequences from this sample encode an identical CDR3 as well.

The receptor's source is a man younger than 30 in good health. The V call is TRBV18, the J call TRBJ2-7; TRBD1 might be the D (6 bases). Sequenced material: naive CD8+ T cells sorted from blood. DNA for the CDR3: TGTGCCAGCTCACCGTCGGACAGAGGGCCCTACGAGCAGTACTTC. It codes for CASSPSDRGPYEQYF.